A single sample gave rise to the 8 T cell receptor beta chains below, sequenced in a study of T cells expressing NK-cell markers. TCRdb reprocessed the 5' RACE reads, with one entry per CDR3 protein and no DNA. The sample has about 260,000 distinct CDR3 sequences, and its top ten clones hold around 0.4%. Material for sequencing was blood T cells: a sorted CD56 or NKG2C T cell subset, CD4+ or CD8+ T cells, or bulk PBMC T cells (not recorded which). The origin of the receptors is a man between 18 and 29 years old in good health.

The CDR3 region is CASSFVGAGGREQFF. The chain links TRBV12-3 or TRBV12-4 to TRBJ2-1; TCRdb's D call of TRBD2 is untestable without DNA. The CDR3 has 15 amino acids.

CDR3 loop: CSVVGRIYTDTQYF. V gene TRBV29-1 combines with J gene TRBJ2-3. Germline V gene data show CDR1 as SQVTM and CDR2 as ANQGSEA. This CDR3 spans 14 amino acids.

The chain is built from TRBV6-5 and TRBJ1-2. Germline-derived CDR1 and CDR2 are MNHEY and SVGAGI. This CDR3 region has 17 residues. CDR3 residues: CASSYVTRTAQEGSYTF.

This sequence joins TRBV7-2 and TRBJ1-1; TCRdb calls TRBD1, which cannot be checked without DNA. The length of the CDR3 is 16 residues. Germline V gene sequence: CDR1 SGHTA, CDR2 FQGNSA. CDR3 region: CASSLVPGGGNTEAFF.

The chain recombines TRBV12-3 or TRBV12-4 with TRBJ1-5; TCRdb's D call, TRBD1, is unchecked because there is no DNA. This CDR3 is built from 13 residues. CDR3 loop: CASSPGFEQPQHF.

The chain links TRBV6-2 or TRBV6-3 to TRBJ2-3; TCRdb gives TRBD2 as the D gene, but with no DNA this cannot be confirmed. The CDR3 is made up of 16 amino acids. Germline loops: CDR1 MNHEY, CDR2 SVGEGT. The CDR3 loop reads CASSYRAGGSTDTQYF.

The chain is built from TRBV28 and TRBJ2-2; the D call of TRBD1 rests on TCRdb alone, since no DNA is present to check it. Germline V gives CDR1 MDHEN, CDR2 SYDVKM. The CDR3 has 15 amino acids. CDR3 in amino acids: CASSLARASTGELFF.

V gene TRBV19 combines with J gene TRBJ2-1; the D call from TCRdb, TRBD2, cannot be confirmed without DNA. Germline V CDR1 and CDR2: LNHDA, SQIVND (reference sequence). The CDR3 runs to 17 residues. This CDR3 is CASSVRTTISSYNEQFF.